In its sample, the clone carrying this T cell receptor beta chain is large. Its antigen is not identified. Time point described: neoterminal ileum biopsy at postoperative endoscopy, about 6 months after surgery. This entry is derived from a study of T cell repertoires in ileal Crohn's disease. Across the whole study: Patients had a median roughly 8-year disease duration, and approximately 35% were active smokers. About half of patients got postoperative therapy: 11 thiopurines, 18 anti-TNF. M6 samples are neoterminal ileum biopsies from postoperative colonoscopy. Study-wide results and caveats: Active smokers at surgery had more clonal expansions than non-smokers.

TCRdb keeps only in-frame clones here, not all; method: immunoSEQ multiplex PCR. This repertoire shows under 12,000 clones, just under 75% found once; its top ten account for 7.7%. What was sequenced was ileal tissue. The source of this sequence is an adult with Crohn's disease.

The CDR3 loop is CASSIDDSAGQPQHF. CDR3 coding DNA: TGTGCCAGTAGTATAGATGATTCGGCAGGGCAGCCCCAGCATTTT. V usage is TRBV19 and J usage is TRBJ1-5; TRBD1 might be the D (5 bases). CDR3 size: 15 residues. With 0 bases removed from V and 7 bases from J, the gap between germline ends came to 13 bases. Germline V gene data show CDR1 as LNHDA and CDR2 as SQIVND (reference sequence).